The T cell receptor (beta chain) under discussion was sequenced for a study of human T cells and chemical hapten exposure. Study overall: Across its roughly 22 weeks, the study gave patients weekly diphenylcyclopropenone doses to the scalp. TCR yield per sample varied, mainly due to pooled library volumes.

The CDR3 is 15 amino acids. V was shortened by 0 bases and J by 7 bases, with 15 bases between the two germline ends. CDR1 MNHNY and CDR2 SVGAGI come from the germline V gene (reference sequence). Time point meaning: pre-sensitization, week 0. Treatment indicated: therapeutic diphenylcyclopropenone sensitization with weekly scalp DPC. Non-pregnant alopecia patients aged 18 to 70, suitable for DPC therapy. This clonotype has a count of ten or more. Authors' methods: There were a median of around 100,000 TCRs per sample, with a range from about 23,224 to 690,600. MiXCR, applied by TCRdb to the RACE reads, yields one record per CDR3 protein. TCRdb's processing, not the study's, gives the V and J calls here. The table shows more than 80,000 distinct CDR3 sequences, with around 12% occurring only once.

The V gene is TRBV6-6, the J gene TRBJ1-1, with unresolved D. The clonotype comes from a woman in her 50s with alopecia areata. Some clones in this sample may be carry-over from other donors' samples. The specimen was whole blood, collected in connection with sensitization to the hapten diphenylcyclopropenone (DPC). CDR3 amino acids: CASSYSWTGWGEAFF. The CDR3 DNA is TGTGCCAGCAGTTACTCCTGGACGGGCTGGGGTGAAGCTTTCTTT.